These T cell receptor beta chains were read from a single sample in a study of beta chain features in type 1 diabetes. This table comes from immunoSEQ multiplex PCR, and its TCRdb copy is limited to in-frame clones, with some not included. The sample includes fewer than 650,000 clones, 15% to 17% of them seen just once. The sequenced sample was naive CD4+ T cells from blood. The receptors stem from a man between 18 and 29 years old in good health. Both conserved end residues are part of each CDR3. The D gene is left open where the match is weak. A row's size may be missing; if present it is once, few, many or a size class.

>NA|TRBV27|TRBJ1-1|NA
TGTGCCAGCAGTACGACCCAGGGGAACACTGAAGCTTTCTTT
CASSTTQGNTEAFF
>once|TRBV5-1|TRBJ2-7|NA
TGCGCCAGCGCCCTAGGGGGGGCTAACGGGGACGAGCAGTACTTC
CASALGGANGDEQYF
>few|TRBV13|TRBJ2-5|TRBD1
TGTGCCAGCAGCGACAGCCCGAGGACAGGGACCAGAGAGACCCAGTACTTC
CASSDSPRTGTRETQYF
>NA|TRBV27|TRBJ2-3|NA
TGTGCCCCTTGGGGGAATACGCAGTATTTT
CAPWGNTQYF
>few|TRBV20-1|TRBJ2-1|TRBD1
TGCAGTTCCTACAGGGGCCTTGGGCAGTTCTTC
CSSYRGLGQFF
>few|TRBV7-9|TRBJ2-2|TRBD1
TGTGCCAGCAGCTACCGGGACAGGGGCACCGGGGAGCTGTTTTTT
CASSYRDRGTGELFF
>NA|TRBV28|TRBJ2-5|NA
TGTGCCAGCACCGTGGGATCCCAAGAGACCCAGTACTTC
CASTVGSQETQYF
>NA|TRBV9|TRBJ2-7|TRBD1
TGTGCCAGCAGCAACAGGGGCGAGCAGTACTTC
CASSNRGEQYF
>NA|TRBV11-2|TRBJ2-5|TRBD2
TGTGCCAGCAGCCGTAACGGACTAGCGCCGGAGACCCAGTACTTC
CASSRNGLAPETQYF
>few|TRBV2|TRBJ2-1|TRBD1
TGTGCCAGCAGCCCCGGACAGGGTTCCTACAATGAGCAGTTCTTC
CASSPGQGSYNEQFF
>NA|TRBV29-1|TRBJ2-2|NA
TGCAGCGTTGAGGGCAGGAGCAACACCGGGGAGCTGTTTTTT
CSVEGRSNTGELFF
>few|TRBV4-1|TRBJ2-4|TRBD2
TGCGCCAGCAGCCAAGGGGCGGGGGGGCAATTCAAAAACATTCAGTACTTC
CASSQGAGGQFKNIQYF
>NA|TRBV6-1|TRBJ1-1|NA
TGTGCCAGCAGTGAATTGCGGAACACTGAAGCTTTCTTT
CASSELRNTEAFF
>NA|TRBV19|TRBJ1-5|TRBD1
TGTGCCACCGAGAGTAGGACAGGGGGCTTCAATCAGCCCCAGCATTTT
CATESRTGGFNQPQHF
>few|TRBV7-9|TRBJ2-3|NA
TGTGCCAGCACCCCTTATAGCGTCACAGATACGCAGTATTTT
CASTPYSVTDTQYF
>many|TRBV7-2|TRBJ2-3|NA
TGTGCCAGCAGCTCGATGGATACGCAGTATTTT
CASSSMDTQYF
>NA|TRBV9|TRBJ2-5|NA
TGTGCCAGCAGCGACCACCGGGGGTTGGGAGAGACCCAGTACTTC
CASSDHRGLGETQYF
>NA|TRBV5-6|TRBJ2-1|TRBD2
TGTGCCAGCATCACGCCGGGACTAGCGAGAGACAATGAGCAGTTCTTC
CASITPGLARDNEQFF
>few|TRBV28|TRBJ2-5|TRBD2
TGTGCCAGCAGTAAAGCCGGGGGGGCCGTTGCCCAAGAGACCCAGTACTTC
CASSKAGGAVAQETQYF
>NA|TRBV7-3|TRBJ1-1|NA
TGTGCCAGCAGCTCCCGGGCTTTGGGAAGGGCTACTGAAGCTTTCTTT
CASSSRALGRATEAFF
>NA|TRBV14|TRBJ2-3|TRBD2
TGTGCCAGCAGCCATCTCAGGACTAGCGGCCCAGATACGCAGTATTTT
CASSHLRTSGPDTQYF
>once|TRBV6-1|TRBJ1-5|NA
TGTGCCAGCGTGGCTCAGCAGCCCCAGCATTTT
CASVAQQPQHF
>few|TRBV14|TRBJ2-7|TRBD2
TGTGCCAGCAGAGCGGGATCTTCCTACGAGCAGTACTTC
CASRAGSSYEQYF
>NA|TRBV7-2|TRBJ2-1|NA
TGTGCCAGCAGCTTCGCCACTTTCCGCGAGATCTATGAGCAGTTCTTC
CASSFATFREIYEQFF
>few|TRBV29-1|TRBJ1-2|NA
TGCAGCGTTCCACCCGTTGACTATTGGGGTGGCTACACCTTC
CSVPPVDYWGGYTF
>NA|TRBV28|TRBJ1-2|NA
TGTGCCAGCAGTGATCTAAAAACCCAAGGCTACACCTTC
CASSDLKTQGYTF
>few|TRBV6-5|TRBJ1-2|NA
TGTGCCAGCAGTTACAAGGGGGTAGCTAACTATGGCTACACCTTC
CASSYKGVANYGYTF
>NA|TRBV5-4|TRBJ1-1|NA
TGTGCCAGCAGGTCGAATATGAACACTGAAGCTTTCTTT
CASRSNMNTEAFF
>NA|TRBV20-1|TRBJ1-2|NA
TGCAGTGCCCAGGTTAACTATGGCTACACCTTC
CSAQVNYGYTF
>NA|TRBV7-3|TRBJ2-3|TRBD2
TGTGCCAGCAGCTTAAACCCAAGCGGGGGACCAGATACGCAGTATTTT
CASSLNPSGGPDTQYF
>once|TRBV18|TRBJ2-1|TRBD2
TGTGCCAGCTCACCACCCCCCCAGCGGGAGGGTGGGTTCTTC
CASSPPPQREGGFF
>few|TRBV18|TRBJ2-5|NA
TGTGCCAGCTCACCAGTAGAGACCCAGTACTTC
CASSPVETQYF
>NA|TRBV6-1|TRBJ2-3|NA
TGTGCCAGCTCCCCCGAGCGCACAGATACGCAGTATTTT
CASSPERTDTQYF
>few|TRBV5-4|TRBJ2-2|NA
TGTGCCAGCAGCTTGGGAGGGATTAAAACCGGGGAGCTGTTTTTT
CASSLGGIKTGELFF
>few|TRBV18|TRBJ1-2|NA
TGTGCCAGCTCACCAAACCAGAACTATGGCTACACCTTC
CASSPNQNYGYTF
>NA|TRBV9|TRBJ1-1|NA
TGTGCCAGCAGCCTCAGAGGGGACACTGAAGCTTTCTTT
CASSLRGDTEAFF
>NA|TRBV7-2|TRBJ1-4|NA
TGTGCCAGCAGCTTTGGGAGTGAAAAACTGTTTTTT
CASSFGSEKLFF
>few|TRBV28|TRBJ2-2|NA
TGTGCCAGCAGGCCCCAGCACGGGGAGCTGTTTTTT
CASRPQHGELFF
>NA|TRBV7-3|TRBJ1-6|TRBD1
TGTGCCAGCAGCTTATTCGGACAGGGAGATTCACCCCTCCACTTT
CASSLFGQGDSPLHF
>NA|TRBV7-9|TRBJ1-4|TRBD1
TGTGCCAGCAGCTTAGGGACAGGGACCCTGTTTTTT
CASSLGTGTLFF